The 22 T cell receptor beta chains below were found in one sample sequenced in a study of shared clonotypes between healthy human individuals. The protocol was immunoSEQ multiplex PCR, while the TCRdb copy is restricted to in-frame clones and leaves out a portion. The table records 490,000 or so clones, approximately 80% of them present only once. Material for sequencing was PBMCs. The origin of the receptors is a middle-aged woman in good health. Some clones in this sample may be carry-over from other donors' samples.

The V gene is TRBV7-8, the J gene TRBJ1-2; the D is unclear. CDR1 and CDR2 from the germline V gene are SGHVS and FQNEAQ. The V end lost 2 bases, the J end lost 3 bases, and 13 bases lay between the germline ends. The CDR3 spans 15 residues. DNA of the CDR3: TGTGCCAGCAGCTTACGTAGGGTACGGGACTATGGCTACACCTTC. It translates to CASSLRRVRDYGYTF.

This CDR3 is CASTFSGISTDTQYF. The CDR3 DNA reads TGTGCCAGCACCTTTAGCGGAATAAGCACAGATACGCAGTATTTT. The chain employs TRBV2 and TRBJ2-3, with D possibly being TRBD2 (6 bases). CDR1 is SNHLY and CDR2 is FYNNEI in the germline V gene. Trimming took off 7 bases at V and 0 bases at J, with 14 bases between the two ends. The length of the CDR3 is 15 residues.

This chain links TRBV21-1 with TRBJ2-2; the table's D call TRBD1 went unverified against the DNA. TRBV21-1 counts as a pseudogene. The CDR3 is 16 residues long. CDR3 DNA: TGTGCCAGCAGCGCACGACAGGTCTTGAACACCGGGGAGCTGTTTTTT. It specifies CASSARQVLNTGELFF.

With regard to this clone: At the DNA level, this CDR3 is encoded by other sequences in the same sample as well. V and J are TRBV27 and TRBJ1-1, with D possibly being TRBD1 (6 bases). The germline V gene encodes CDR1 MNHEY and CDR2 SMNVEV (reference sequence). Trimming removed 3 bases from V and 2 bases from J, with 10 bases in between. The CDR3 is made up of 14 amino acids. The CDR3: CASSFPGANTEAFF. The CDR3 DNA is TGTGCCAGCAGTTTCCCGGGGGCCAACACTGAAGCTTTCTTT.

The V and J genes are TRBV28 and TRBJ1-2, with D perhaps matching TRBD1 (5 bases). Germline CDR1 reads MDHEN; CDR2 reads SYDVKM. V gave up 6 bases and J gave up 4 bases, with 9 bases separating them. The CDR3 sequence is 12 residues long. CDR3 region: CASSRQTYGYTF. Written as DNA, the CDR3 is TGTGCCAGCAGCCGACAGACCTATGGCTACACCTTC.

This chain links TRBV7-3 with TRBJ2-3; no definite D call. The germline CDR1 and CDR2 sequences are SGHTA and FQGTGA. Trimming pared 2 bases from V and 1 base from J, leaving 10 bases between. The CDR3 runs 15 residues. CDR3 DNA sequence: TGTGCCAGCAGCTTAGGTTTTCTTGGCACAGATACGCAGTATTTT. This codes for CASSLGFLGTDTQYF. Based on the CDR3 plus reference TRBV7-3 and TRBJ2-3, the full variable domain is GAGVSQTPSNKVTEKGKYVELRCDPISGHTALYWYRQSLGQGPEFLIYFQGTGAADDSGLPNDRFFAVRPEGSVSTLKIQRTERGDSAVYLCASSLGFLGTDTQYFGPGTRLTVL.

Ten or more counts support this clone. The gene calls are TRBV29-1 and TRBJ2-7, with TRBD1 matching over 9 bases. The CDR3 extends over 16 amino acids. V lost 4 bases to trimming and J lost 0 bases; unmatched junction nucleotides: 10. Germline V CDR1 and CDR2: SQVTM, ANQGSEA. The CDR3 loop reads CSVGRVGTGSSYEQYF. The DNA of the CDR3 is TGCAGCGTTGGCCGTGTGGGGACAGGGAGCTCCTACGAGCAGTACTTC.

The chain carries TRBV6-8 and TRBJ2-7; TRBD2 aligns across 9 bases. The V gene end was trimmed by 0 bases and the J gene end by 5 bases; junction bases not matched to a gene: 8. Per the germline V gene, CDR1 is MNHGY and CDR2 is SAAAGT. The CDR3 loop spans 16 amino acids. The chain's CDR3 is CASSYSSAGGPHEQYF. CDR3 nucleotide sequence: TGTGCCAGCAGTTACTCGTCGGCGGGAGGGCCCCACGAGCAGTACTTC.

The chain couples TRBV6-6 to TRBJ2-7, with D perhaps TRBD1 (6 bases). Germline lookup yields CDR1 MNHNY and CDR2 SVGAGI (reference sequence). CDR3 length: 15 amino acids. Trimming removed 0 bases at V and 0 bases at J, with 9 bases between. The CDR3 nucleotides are TGTGCCAGCAGTTACTCGCGGACAGACTCCTACGAGCAGTACTTC. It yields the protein CASSYSRTDSYEQYF.

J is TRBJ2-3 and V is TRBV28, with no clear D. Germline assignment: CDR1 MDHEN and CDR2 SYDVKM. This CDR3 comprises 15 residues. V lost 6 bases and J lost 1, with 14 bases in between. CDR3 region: CASSPLSAGTDTQYF. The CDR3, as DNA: TGTGCCAGCAGCCCTCTCAGTGCGGGCACAGATACGCAGTATTTT.

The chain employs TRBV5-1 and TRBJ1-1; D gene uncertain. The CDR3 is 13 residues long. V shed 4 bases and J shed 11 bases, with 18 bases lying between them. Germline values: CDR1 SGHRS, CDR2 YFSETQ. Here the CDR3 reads CASSLEPAWEAFF. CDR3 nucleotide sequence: TGCGCCAGCAGCCTGGAGCCTGCTTGGGAGGCTTTCTTT.

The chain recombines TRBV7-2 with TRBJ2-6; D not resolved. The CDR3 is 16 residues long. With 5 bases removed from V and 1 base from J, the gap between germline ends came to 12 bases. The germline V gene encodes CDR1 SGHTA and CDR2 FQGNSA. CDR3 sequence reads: CASSAPVVSGANVLTF. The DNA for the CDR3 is TGTGCCAGCAGCGCACCCGTAGTTTCTGGGGCCAACGTCCTGACTTTC.

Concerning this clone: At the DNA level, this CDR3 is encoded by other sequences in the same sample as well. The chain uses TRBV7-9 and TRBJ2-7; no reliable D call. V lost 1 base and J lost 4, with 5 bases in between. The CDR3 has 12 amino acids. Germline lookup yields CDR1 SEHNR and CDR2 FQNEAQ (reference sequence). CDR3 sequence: CASSLGAYEQYF. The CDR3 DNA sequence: TGTGCCAGCAGCTTAGGTGCGTACGAGCAGTACTTC.

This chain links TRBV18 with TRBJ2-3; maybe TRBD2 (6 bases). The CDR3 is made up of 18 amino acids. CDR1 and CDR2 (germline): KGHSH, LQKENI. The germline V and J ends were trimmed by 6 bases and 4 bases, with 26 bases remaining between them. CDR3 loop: CASSLSRGLSGGADTQYF. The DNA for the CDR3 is TGTGCCAGCTCCCTGAGCCGGGGTCTTAGCGGAGGGGCAGATACGCAGTATTTT.

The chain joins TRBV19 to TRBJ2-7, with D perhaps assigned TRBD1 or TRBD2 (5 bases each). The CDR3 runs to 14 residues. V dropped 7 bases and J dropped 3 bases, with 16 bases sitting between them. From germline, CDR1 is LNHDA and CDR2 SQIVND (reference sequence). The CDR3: CASKVVRGDYEQYF. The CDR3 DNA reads TGTGCCAGTAAAGTTGTGAGAGGGGACTACGAGCAGTACTTC.

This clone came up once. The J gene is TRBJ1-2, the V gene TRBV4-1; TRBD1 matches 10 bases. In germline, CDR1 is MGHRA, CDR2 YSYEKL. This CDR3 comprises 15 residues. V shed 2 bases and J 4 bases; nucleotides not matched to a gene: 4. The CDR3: CASSQPGQGRYGYTF. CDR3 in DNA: TGCGCCAGCAGCCAACCGGGACAGGGGCGCTATGGCTACACCTTC.

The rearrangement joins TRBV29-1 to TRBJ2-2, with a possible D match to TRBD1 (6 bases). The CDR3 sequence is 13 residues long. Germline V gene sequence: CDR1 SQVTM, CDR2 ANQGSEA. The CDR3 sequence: CRKQGVNTGELFF. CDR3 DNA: TGCAGGAAACAGGGTGTGAACACCGGGGAGCTGTTTTTT.

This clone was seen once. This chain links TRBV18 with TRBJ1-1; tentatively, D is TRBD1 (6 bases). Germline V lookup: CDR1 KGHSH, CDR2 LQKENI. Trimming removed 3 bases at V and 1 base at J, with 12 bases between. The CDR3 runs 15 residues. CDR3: CASSPQGRANTEAFF. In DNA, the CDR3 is TGTGCCAGCTCACCGCAGGGGAGGGCGAACACTGAAGCTTTCTTT.

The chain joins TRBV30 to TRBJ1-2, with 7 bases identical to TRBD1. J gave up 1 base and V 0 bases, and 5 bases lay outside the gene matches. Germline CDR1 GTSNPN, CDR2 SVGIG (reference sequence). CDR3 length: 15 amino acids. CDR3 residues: CAWSVGRQGNYGYTF. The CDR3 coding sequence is TGTGCCTGGAGTGTAGGGAGACAGGGTAACTATGGCTACACCTTC.

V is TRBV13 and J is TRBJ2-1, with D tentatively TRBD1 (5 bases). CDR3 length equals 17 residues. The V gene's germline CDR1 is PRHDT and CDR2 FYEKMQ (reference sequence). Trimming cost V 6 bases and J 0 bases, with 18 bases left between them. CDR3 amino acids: CASRTRAGSGSYNEQFF. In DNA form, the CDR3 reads TGTGCCAGCAGAACCAGGGCTGGATCTGGCTCCTACAATGAGCAGTTCTTC.

The CDR3 loop reads CASSTYRENTEAFF. Here the CDR3 DNA reads TGTGCCAGCAGCACATACAGGGAGAACACTGAAGCTTTCTTT. The chain joins TRBV7-2 to TRBJ1-1; maybe TRBD1 (6 bases). Germline CDR1 SGHTA, CDR2 FQGNSA. Trimming pared 5 bases from V and 1 base from J, leaving 11 bases between. There are 14 residues in the CDR3.

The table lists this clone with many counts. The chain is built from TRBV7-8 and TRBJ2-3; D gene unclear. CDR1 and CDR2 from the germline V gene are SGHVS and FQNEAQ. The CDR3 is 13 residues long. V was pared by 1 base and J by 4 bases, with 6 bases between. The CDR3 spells CASSLGTADTQYF. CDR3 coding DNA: TGTGCCAGCAGCTTAGGGACGGCAGATACGCAGTATTTT. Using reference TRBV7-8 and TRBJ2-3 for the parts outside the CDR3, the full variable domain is GAGVSQSPRYKVAKRGQDVALRCDPISGHVSLFWYQQALGQGPEFLTYFQNEAQLDKSGLPSDRFFAERPEGSVSTLKIQRTQQEDSAVYLCASSLGTADTQYFGPGTRLTVL.